Reported below is one TCR beta chain. A read error may account for a junction end that differs from germline. This entry comes from a study of blood T cell repertoires in COVID-19. Study-level information: The United States, Italy and Spain provided the acute and convalescent COVID-19 samples. PBMCs, B-cell-depleted T cells, or T cells provided the cDNA or gDNA that made up the material.

The CDR3 length is 14 residues. From germline, CDR1 is SNHLY and CDR2 FYNNEI. Seattle participants joined during active infection and were tracked over time. The data were produced by immunoSEQ multiplex PCR, yet TCRdb's version contains in-frame clones alone and is incomplete. The repertoire holds 300,000 to 400,000 clones, with roughly 87% as singletons. This receptor was taken from a man aged 25-45 years with COVID-19, enrolled during active disease. The sequenced sample was peripheral blood. The chain uses TRBV2 and TRBJ2-7; 10 bases match TRBD1. DNA for the CDR3: TGTGCCAGCGGGAAATGGGGACAGGGGCCGCCACTGGACTTC. It is translated as CASGKWGQGPPLDF.